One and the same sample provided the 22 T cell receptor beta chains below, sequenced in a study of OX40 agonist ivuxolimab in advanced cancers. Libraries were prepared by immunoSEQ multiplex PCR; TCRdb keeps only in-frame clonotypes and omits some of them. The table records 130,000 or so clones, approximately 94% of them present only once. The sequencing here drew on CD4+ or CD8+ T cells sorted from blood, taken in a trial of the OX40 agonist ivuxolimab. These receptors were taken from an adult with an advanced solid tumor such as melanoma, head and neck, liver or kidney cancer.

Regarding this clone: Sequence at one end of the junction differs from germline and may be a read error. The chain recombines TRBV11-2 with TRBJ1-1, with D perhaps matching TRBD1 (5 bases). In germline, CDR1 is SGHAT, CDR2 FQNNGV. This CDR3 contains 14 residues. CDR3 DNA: TGTGCCAGCAGCCTAACGACAGCGAACACTGAAACTTTCTTT. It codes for CASSLTTANTETFF.

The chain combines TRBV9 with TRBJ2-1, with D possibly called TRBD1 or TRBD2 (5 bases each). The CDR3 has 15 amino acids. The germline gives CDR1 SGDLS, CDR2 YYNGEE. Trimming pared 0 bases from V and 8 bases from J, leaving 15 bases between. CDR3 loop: CASSVEAGSNYEQFF. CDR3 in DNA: TGTGCCAGCAGCGTAGAGGCAGGGAGCAACTATGAGCAGTTCTTC.

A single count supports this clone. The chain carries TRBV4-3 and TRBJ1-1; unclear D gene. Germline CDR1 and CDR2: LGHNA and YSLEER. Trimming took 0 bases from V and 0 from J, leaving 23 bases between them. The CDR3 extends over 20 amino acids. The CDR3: CASSQDWVPPLARMNTEAFF. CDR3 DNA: TGCGCCAGCAGCCAAGATTGGGTCCCCCCCCTTGCCCGAATGAACACTGAAGCTTTCTTT.

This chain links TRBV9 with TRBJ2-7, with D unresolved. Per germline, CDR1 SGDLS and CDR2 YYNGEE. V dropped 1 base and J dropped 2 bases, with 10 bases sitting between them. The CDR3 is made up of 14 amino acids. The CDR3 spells CASSVSAGPYEQYF. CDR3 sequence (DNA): TGTGCCAGCAGCGTAAGCGCAGGCCCCTACGAGCAGTACTTC.

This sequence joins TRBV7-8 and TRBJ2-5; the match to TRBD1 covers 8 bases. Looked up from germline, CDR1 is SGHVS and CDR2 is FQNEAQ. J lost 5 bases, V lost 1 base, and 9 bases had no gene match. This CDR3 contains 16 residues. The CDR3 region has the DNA TGTGCCAGCAGCTTAGTTGGGGCAGGGGGCTGGGAGACCCAGTACTTC. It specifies CASSLVGAGGWETQYF.

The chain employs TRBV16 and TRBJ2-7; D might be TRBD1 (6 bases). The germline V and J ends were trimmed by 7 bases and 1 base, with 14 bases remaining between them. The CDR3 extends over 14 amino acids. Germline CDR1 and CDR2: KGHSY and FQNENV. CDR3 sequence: CASNPSGTSYEQYF. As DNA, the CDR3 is TGTGCCAGCAATCCGTCCGGGACATCCTACGAGCAGTACTTC. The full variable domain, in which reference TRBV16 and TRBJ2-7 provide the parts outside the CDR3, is GEEVAQTPKHLVRGEGQKAKLYCAPIKGHSYVFWYQQVLKNEFKFLISFQNENVFDETGMPKERFSAKCLPNSPCSLEIQATKLEDSAVYFCASNPSGTSYEQYFGPGTRLTVT.

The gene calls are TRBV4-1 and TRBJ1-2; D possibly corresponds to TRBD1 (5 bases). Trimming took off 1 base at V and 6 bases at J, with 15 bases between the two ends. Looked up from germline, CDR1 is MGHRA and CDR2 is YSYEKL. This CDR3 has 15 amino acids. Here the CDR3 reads CASSQGPGLGDGYTF. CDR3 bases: TGCGCCAGCAGCCAAGGGCCGGGGTTAGGGGATGGCTACACCTTC.

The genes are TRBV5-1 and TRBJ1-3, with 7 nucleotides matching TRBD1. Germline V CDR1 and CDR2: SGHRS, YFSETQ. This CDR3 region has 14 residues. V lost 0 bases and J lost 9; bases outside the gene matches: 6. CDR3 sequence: CASSLEGTAGTIYF. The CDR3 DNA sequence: TGCGCCAGCAGCTTGGAGGGGACAGCCGGCACCATATATTTT.

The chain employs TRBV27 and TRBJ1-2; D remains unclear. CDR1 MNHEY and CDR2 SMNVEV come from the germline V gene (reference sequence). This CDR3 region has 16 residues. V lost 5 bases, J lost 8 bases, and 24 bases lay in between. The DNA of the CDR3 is TGTGCCAGCAGTCCAACGGGTACCGGGAAACTCTGGGGCTACACCTTC. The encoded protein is CASSPTGTGKLWGYTF.

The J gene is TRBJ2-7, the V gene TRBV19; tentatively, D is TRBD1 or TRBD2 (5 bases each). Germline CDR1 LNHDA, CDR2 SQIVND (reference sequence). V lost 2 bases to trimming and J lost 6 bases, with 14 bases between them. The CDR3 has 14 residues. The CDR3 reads CASSISGPLGEQYF. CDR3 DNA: TGTGCCAGTAGTATATCGGGGCCACTTGGCGAGCAGTACTTC.

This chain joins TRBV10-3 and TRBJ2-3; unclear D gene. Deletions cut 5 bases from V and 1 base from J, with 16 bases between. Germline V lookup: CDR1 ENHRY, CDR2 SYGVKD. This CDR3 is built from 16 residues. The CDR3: CAISPLRVEGTDTQYF. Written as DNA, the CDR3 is TGTGCCATCAGTCCTCTAAGGGTTGAGGGCACAGATACGCAGTATTTT.

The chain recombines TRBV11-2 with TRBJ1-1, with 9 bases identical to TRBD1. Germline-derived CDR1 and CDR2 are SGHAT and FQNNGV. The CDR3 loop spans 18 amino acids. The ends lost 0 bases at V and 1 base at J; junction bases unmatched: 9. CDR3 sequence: CASSLDQIPDRGNTEAFF. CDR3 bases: TGTGCCAGCAGCTTAGATCAGATCCCGGACAGGGGGAACACTGAAGCTTTCTTT.

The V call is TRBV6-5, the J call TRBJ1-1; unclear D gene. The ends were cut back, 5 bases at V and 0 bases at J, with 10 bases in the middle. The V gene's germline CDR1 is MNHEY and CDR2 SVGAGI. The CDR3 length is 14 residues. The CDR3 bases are TGTGCCAGCAGTCCCCGGCTCGTGAACACTGAAGCTTTCTTT. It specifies CASSPRLVNTEAFF.

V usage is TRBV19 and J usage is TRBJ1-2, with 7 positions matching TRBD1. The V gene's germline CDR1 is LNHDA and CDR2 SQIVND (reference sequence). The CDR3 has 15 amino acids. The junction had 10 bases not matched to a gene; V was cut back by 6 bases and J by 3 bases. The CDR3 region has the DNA TGTGCCAGTAGATCGGGAGGGGGCGCCCACTATGGCTACACCTTC. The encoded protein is CASRSGGGAHYGYTF.

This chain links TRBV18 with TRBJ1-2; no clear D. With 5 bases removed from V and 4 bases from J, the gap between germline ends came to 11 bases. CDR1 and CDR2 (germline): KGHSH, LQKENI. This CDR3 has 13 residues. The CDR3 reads CASSIGLGYGYTF. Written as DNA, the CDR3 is TGTGCCAGCTCAATAGGGCTAGGCTATGGCTACACCTTC.

The CDR3 DNA reads TGTGCCAGCAGTTTATCCCGGGGGCTGGGAGGGCCGGGGACAGATACGCAGTATTTT. Protein: CASSLSRGLGGPGTDTQYF. The rearrangement uses TRBV27 and TRBJ2-3; TRBD2 might be the D (7 bases). The germline V gene encodes CDR1 MNHEY and CDR2 SMNVEV (reference sequence). Trimming shortened V by 0 bases and J by 3 bases, and 22 bases separated the two germline ends. The CDR3 has 19 amino acids.

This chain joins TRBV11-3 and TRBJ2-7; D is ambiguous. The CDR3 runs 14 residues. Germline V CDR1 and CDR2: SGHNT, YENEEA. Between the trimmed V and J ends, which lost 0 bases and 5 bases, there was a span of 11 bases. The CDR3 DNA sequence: TGTGCCAGCAGCTTAGATGGGAACGTCGACGAGCAGTACTTC. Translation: CASSLDGNVDEQYF.

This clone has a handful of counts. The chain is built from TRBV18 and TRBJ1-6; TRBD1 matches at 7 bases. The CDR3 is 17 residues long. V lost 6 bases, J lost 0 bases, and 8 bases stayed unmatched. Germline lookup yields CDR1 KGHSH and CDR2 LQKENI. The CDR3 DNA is TGTGCCAGCTCGACGACGGACAGGAGCTCCTATAATTCACCCCTCCACTTT. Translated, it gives CASSTTDRSSYNSPLHF.

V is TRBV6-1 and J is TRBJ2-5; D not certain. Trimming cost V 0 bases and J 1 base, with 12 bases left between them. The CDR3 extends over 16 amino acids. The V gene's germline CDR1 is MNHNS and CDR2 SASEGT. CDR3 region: CASSEALSRGQETQYF. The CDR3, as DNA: TGTGCCAGCAGTGAAGCCCTTTCTCGCGGCCAAGAGACCCAGTACTTC.

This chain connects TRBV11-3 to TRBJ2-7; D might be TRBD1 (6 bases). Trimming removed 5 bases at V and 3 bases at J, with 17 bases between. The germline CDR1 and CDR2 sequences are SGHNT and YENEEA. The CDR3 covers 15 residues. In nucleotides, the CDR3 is TGTGCCAGCAGCCAAGGAATGGGGGCGAACTACGAGCAGTACTTC. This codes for CASSQGMGANYEQYF.

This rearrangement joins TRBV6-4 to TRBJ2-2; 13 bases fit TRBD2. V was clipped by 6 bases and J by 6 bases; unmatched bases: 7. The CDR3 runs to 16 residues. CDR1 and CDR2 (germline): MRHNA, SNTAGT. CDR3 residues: CASRALAGGLSGELFF. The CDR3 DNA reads TGTGCCAGCAGAGCACTAGCGGGAGGGCTATCCGGGGAGCTGTTTTTT.

CDR3 residues: CASKGQVNSGANVLTF. The CDR3 DNA reads TGTGCCAGCAAGGGACAGGTGAATTCTGGGGCCAACGTCCTGACTTTC. This chain joins TRBV2 and TRBJ2-6, with 8 bases identical to TRBD1. The germline gives CDR1 SNHLY, CDR2 FYNNEI. V dropped 7 bases and J dropped 1; count of bases not matched to a gene: 6. The CDR3 consists of 16 residues.